This TCR beta chain came from a study of shared clonotypes between healthy human individuals. TCRdb's copy holds only in-frame clones and misses some; the assay was immunoSEQ multiplex PCR. The sample contains approximately 2.5 million clones, over 85% of which appear only once. Losses at the gene ends were 4 bases for V and 11 bases for J; bases not matched to a gene: 10. The CDR3 sequence is 14 residues long. Germline CDR1 reads MNHNS; CDR2 reads SASEGT. The source of this sequence is a man between 18 and 29 years old in good health. The sequencing sample was made of naive CD4+ T cells sorted from blood. The subset here: CD45RA+ positively selected. The chain uses TRBV6-1 and TRBJ1-1, with 10 bases matching TRBD1. The CDR3 is CASSGLTGGAVAFF. CDR3 nucleotides: TGTGCCAGCAGTGGGTTGACAGGGGGCGCGGTGGCTTTCTTT.